What follows is one T cell receptor beta chain and its context. The germline gives CDR1 SNHLY, CDR2 FYNNEI. This CDR3 has 14 amino acids. V was clipped by 6 bases and J by 0 bases, with 12 bases between them. This sample was taken from a study of pediatric ulcerative colitis. Sequencing was performed with immunoSEQ multiplex PCR; in TCRdb, only in-frame clones are kept and a portion is missing. In the table there are about 64,000 clones, roughly nine tenths of which are singletons. Sequenced: blood. This sequence was found in a boy aged 10-17 years with severe ulcerative colitis. The V gene is TRBV2, the J gene TRBJ2-7; D is unclear. CDR3 nucleotide sequence: TGTGCCAGCAGAGCTGGCCCTATCTCCTACGAGCAGTACTTC. Residues: CASRAGPISYEQYF.